This T cell receptor beta chain was sequenced in a study of CD8 T cells in ankylosing spondylitis. Overall study results and limits: For ankylosing spondylitis blood, a TCR beta motif of roughly 8 highly homologous variants appeared characteristic. Clones linked to the disease showed a CD8+ phenotype. They occurred at relatively low frequencies in peripheral blood.

A single record per CDR3 protein comes from TCRdb applying MiXCR to the 5' RACE reads. The sample has tens of thousands of distinct CDR3 sequences, 6.2% seen once; the top ten hold 5%. This clonotype was counted at least ten times. Antigen: not known. This CDR3 spans 14 amino acids. The J segment lost 6 bases and the V segment lost 6 bases, leaving 7 bases of the junction unmatched. The gene calls are TRBV12-3 or TRBV12-4 and TRBJ2-2; 7 nucleotides align to TRBD2. Source material: synovial fluid, either unsorted or a sorted T cell fraction (not recorded which). This TCR came from a male donor with ankylosing spondylitis. The CDR3 protein is CASSSFGLAGELFF. CDR3 coding DNA: TGTGCCAGCAGCTCCTTTGGACTAGCCGGGGAGCTGTTTTTT.